One T cell receptor beta chain is described in this entry. Its antigen is not identified. The data derive from a study of monozygotic twins with inflammatory bowel disease. Broader study findings: TCRbeta inverse Simpson diversity was decreased in IBD patients versus healthy co-twins.

Reprocessing the 5' RACE reads, TCRdb reports a single entry for every CDR3 protein and omits DNA. The sample data list over 90,000 distinct CDR3 sequences. Source material: blood. The source is a human donor with ulcerative colitis or Crohn's disease, or a healthy co-twin of an affected twin (not recorded which).

CDR3 in amino acids: CASSPGTSKADTQYF. The gene calls are TRBV5-6 and TRBJ2-3; TCRdb selects TRBD1, and the lack of DNA leaves this call unchecked. The CDR3 runs to 15 residues. Germline loops: CDR1 SGHDT, CDR2 YYEEEE.